This T cell receptor beta chain was captured by sequencing in a study of shared T cell receptors in the human thymus. V lost 4 bases and J lost 0; bases outside the gene matches: 9. The CDR3 consists of 17 residues. Germline V gene sequence: CDR1 KGHSH, CDR2 LQKENI. Generated by immunoSEQ multiplex PCR, the TCRdb table keeps only in-frame clones and is missing some. The sample yields 650,000 to 950,000 clones, over 75% seen once. These sequences were also reported in another study, on human thymus T cells. From that report: Healthy Finnish infants undergoing corrective surgery for congenital heart defects provided the donor material. Resections that were taken during corrective heart surgery supplied the thymus tissue. Usage of V and J genes appeared biased in thymic and blood repertoires. Thymic repertoires from unrelated individuals overlapped highly, related research reported.

The sequencing sample was made of thymocytes. This sequence was found in a girl in the first two years of life with a congenital heart defect. This chain joins TRBV18 and TRBJ2-1; TRBD1 matches 7 bases. As DNA, the CDR3 is TGTGCCAGCTCACTAGTGAACAGGGGTCCCTCCTACAATGAGCAGTTCTTC. Its protein product is CASSLVNRGPSYNEQFF.